One sample yielded the 28 T cell receptor beta chains listed below, sequenced in a study of vaccination effects on CD4 cells after COVID-19. Data came from immunoSEQ multiplex PCR; TCRdb stores just in-frame clones and leaves some out. The sample includes roughly 30,000 clones, about 71% of them seen just once. These receptors have no known antigen. At the end of over 8 days of culture, CD4+ T cells were isolated. The sequencing here drew on CD4+ T cells from PBMCs cultured without peptide, taken before COVID-19 vaccination. The receptors here all came from a human donor who received a COVID-19 vaccine.

This rearrangement joins TRBV7-2 to TRBJ1-1; D is uncertain. Per the germline V gene, CDR1 is SGHTA and CDR2 is FQGNSA. Trimming shortened V by 5 bases and J by 3 bases, and 10 bases separated the two germline ends. CDR3 length: 13 amino acids. The chain's CDR3 is CASSPNGDTEAFF. CDR3 coding DNA: TGTGCCAGCAGCCCAAATGGGGACACTGAAGCTTTCTTT.

The chain carries TRBV19 and TRBJ1-4; TRBD1 aligns across 10 bases. This CDR3 region has 15 residues. The V and J ends lost 5 bases and 2 bases, in that order; junction bases with no gene match: 2. The germline V gene encodes CDR1 LNHDA and CDR2 SQIVND (reference sequence). The CDR3 spells CASSLGQGTNEKLFF. The CDR3 nucleotides read TGTGCCAGTAGTCTGGGACAGGGGACTAATGAAAAACTGTTTTTT.

The rearrangement links TRBV7-8 to TRBJ1-5; 9 positions agree with TRBD1. The J segment lost 7 bases and the V segment lost 4 bases, leaving 8 bases of the junction unmatched. CDR1 is SGHVS and CDR2 is FQNEAQ in the germline V gene. This CDR3 contains 15 residues. CDR3 sequence reads: CASSYAQGAWQPQHF. The CDR3 DNA is TGTGCCAGCAGCTACGCACAGGGGGCATGGCAGCCCCAGCATTTT.

This clone appeared a few times. The chain recombines TRBV11-2 with TRBJ2-7, with D perhaps matching TRBD2 (6 bases). V lost 2 bases, J lost 8 bases, and 13 bases lay in between. The CDR3 runs 13 residues. Per germline, CDR1 SGHAT and CDR2 FQNNGV. The CDR3 region is CASSLRGLGKQYF. CDR3 DNA: TGTGCCAGCAGCTTAAGGGGACTCGGCAAGCAGTACTTC.

V gene TRBV7-9 combines with J gene TRBJ2-7, with D unresolved. The CDR3 loop spans 14 amino acids. The germline V gene has CDR1 SEHNR and CDR2 FQNEAQ (reference sequence). V was pared by 6 bases and J by 2 bases, with 14 bases between. The CDR3 is CASSPGRTTYEQYF. The CDR3 bases are TGTGCCAGCAGTCCCGGCAGAACTACCTACGAGCAGTACTTC.

CDR3 nucleotide sequence: TGTGCCAGCAGCCTATCCCTAGGGTCGGGCTATGGCTACACCTTC. Its translation: CASSLSLGSGYGYTF. J is TRBJ1-2 and V is TRBV7-9; D call uncertain. The germline V and J ends were trimmed by 5 bases and 4 bases, with 17 bases remaining between them. From germline, CDR1 is SEHNR and CDR2 FQNEAQ (reference sequence). CDR3 length equals 15 residues.

This clone came up a few times. The chain joins TRBV27 to TRBJ1-1; no definite D call. The CDR3 contains 13 residues. Trimming removed 5 bases at V and 11 bases at J, with 18 bases between. CDR1 is MNHEY and CDR2 is SMNVEV in the germline V gene (reference sequence). CDR3: CASSPSGRRLAFF. The CDR3 DNA reads as TGTGCCAGCAGTCCTTCGGGCAGGAGATTGGCTTTCTTT.

The V gene is TRBV9, the J gene TRBJ2-2; 9 bases are shared with TRBD2. The CDR3 is 15 residues long. The germline CDR1 and CDR2 sequences are SGDLS and YYNGEE. V shed 6 bases, J shed 5 bases, and the junction held 8 bases outside the gene matches. The CDR3 nucleotides read TGTGCCAGCACCCCTGGGACTAGCTTTACCGGGGAGCTGTTTTTT. Translation: CASTPGTSFTGELFF.

The V call is TRBV4-1, the J call TRBJ1-2; D is unresolved. This CDR3 comprises 13 residues. Trimming removed 3 bases from V and 3 bases from J, with 8 bases in between. Per germline, CDR1 MGHRA and CDR2 YSYEKL. The CDR3 nucleotides read TGCGCCAGCAGCCACCAAGGTGACTATGGCTACACCTTC. Its translation: CASSHQGDYGYTF.

This rearrangement joins TRBV5-6 to TRBJ1-2, with TRBD1 matching 12 bases. Unmatched junction bases numbered 9, after V lost 4 bases and J lost 8 bases. Germline V gene sequence: CDR1 SGHDT, CDR2 YYEEEE. This CDR3 spans 15 amino acids. The CDR3 sequence: CASSPRDRGLWGYTF. CDR3 DNA: TGTGCCAGCAGCCCTCGGGACAGGGGGCTGTGGGGCTACACCTTC.

In its sample, this clone was seen a few times. The V call is TRBV18, the J call TRBJ2-2, with TRBD1 as a possible D gene (5 bases). The CDR3 length is 16 residues. Looked up from germline, CDR1 is KGHSH and CDR2 is LQKENI. With 0 bases removed from V and 0 bases from J, the gap between germline ends came to 8 bases. CDR3: CASSPPSRANTGELFF. The CDR3 DNA reads TGTGCCAGCTCACCACCTTCCAGGGCGAACACCGGGGAGCTGTTTTTT. Supplemented by reference TRBV18 and TRBJ2-2, the full variable domain reads NAGVMQNPRHLVRRRGQEARLRCSPMKGHSHVYWYRQLPEEGLKFMVYLQKENIIDESGMPKERFSAEFPKEGPSILRIQQVVRGDSAAYFCASSPPSRANTGELFFGEGSRLTVL.

This chain links TRBV2 with TRBJ2-7, with 9 bases identical to TRBD1. Germline CDR1 and CDR2: SNHLY and FYNNEI. The CDR3 runs 14 residues. V lost 7 bases, J lost 7 bases, and 11 bases stayed unmatched. In nucleotides, the CDR3 is TGTGCCAGCAAAGCAGACAGGGGGTTGAGGGAGCAGTACTTC. It codes for CASKADRGLREQYF. The full variable domain, with the rest looked up from reference TRBV2 and TRBJ2-7, is EPEVTQTPSHQVTQMGQEVILRCVPISNHLYFYWYRQILGQKVEFLVSFYNNEISEKSEIFDDQFSVERPDGSNFTLKIRSTKLEDSAMYFCASKADRGLREQYFGPGTRLTVT.

This chain connects TRBV4-2 to TRBJ2-7; no clear D. V lost 1 base, J lost 2 bases, and 18 bases lay in between. CDR1 LGHNA and CDR2 YNFKEQ come from the germline V gene. The CDR3 loop spans 17 amino acids. In nucleotides, the CDR3 is TGTGCCAGCAGCCAAGGTTATGGAACCCACTACCCCTACGAGCAGTACTTC. Translating it yields CASSQGYGTHYPYEQYF.

The gene calls are TRBV5-1 and TRBJ1-1, with TRBD1 identical over 9 bases. CDR3 length equals 15 residues. The V gene's germline CDR1 is SGHRS and CDR2 YFSETQ. Trimming cost V 3 bases and J 4 bases; bases outside gene matches: 7. This chain's CDR3 is CASSSGTGSGTEAFF. For the CDR3, the DNA is TGCGCCAGCAGCTCTGGGACAGGGTCGGGCACTGAAGCTTTCTTT.

This rearrangement joins TRBV9 to TRBJ1-1; D is uncertain. V was shortened by 5 bases and J by 1 base, with 15 bases between the two germline ends. Germline CDR1 is SGDLS and CDR2 is YYNGEE. This CDR3 has 15 amino acids. The CDR3 coding sequence is TGTGCCAGCAGTGGCCCCGCGACAACGAACACTGAAGCTTTCTTT. It codes for CASSGPATTNTEAFF.

The rearrangement joins TRBV3-1 (or the pseudogene TRBV3-2) to TRBJ1-2; 9 nucleotides agree with TRBD1. Germline V lookup: CDR1 LGHDT, CDR2 YNNKEL (reference sequence). Unmatched junction bases numbered 4, after V lost 3 bases and J lost 8 bases. The length of the CDR3 is 13 residues. The CDR3 region has the DNA TGTGCCAGCAGCCACCGGGACAGGGTGGGCTACACCTTC. It is translated as CASSHRDRVGYTF.

The rearrangement links TRBV7-8 to TRBJ1-2, with D perhaps TRBD1 (6 bases). V lost 0 bases, J lost 2 bases, and 10 bases lay in between. CDR1 SGHVS and CDR2 FQNEAQ come from the germline V gene. The length of the CDR3 is 15 residues. The CDR3 sequence is CASSLAPDRNYGYTF. CDR3 DNA: TGTGCCAGCAGCTTAGCTCCCGACAGGAACTATGGCTACACCTTC.

The CDR3, as DNA: TGTGCCAGCAGCCCCCGCACTGGGGACTACGAGCAGTACTTC. It yields the protein CASSPRTGDYEQYF. The genes are TRBV5-4 and TRBJ2-7; D uncertain. Trimming removed 4 bases at V and 3 bases at J, with 14 bases between. The CDR3 covers 14 residues. The germline V gene encodes CDR1 SGHNT and CDR2 YYREEE (reference sequence).

The chain joins TRBV3-1 (or the pseudogene TRBV3-2) to TRBJ2-5; D may be TRBD2 (5 bases). Per the germline V gene, CDR1 is LGHDT and CDR2 is YNNKEL (reference sequence). The CDR3 spans 14 residues. The V and J ends lost 3 bases and 5 bases respectively, with 13 bases between them. The CDR3 loop is CASSHGSRSETQYF. The CDR3 coding sequence is TGTGCCAGCAGCCATGGGAGTCGGTCGGAGACCCAGTACTTC.

V is TRBV9 and J is TRBJ2-2; D may be TRBD2 (5 bases). This CDR3 is 15 amino acids long. Trimming shortened V by 0 bases and J by 1 base, and 7 bases separated the two germline ends. Germline loops: CDR1 SGDLS, CDR2 YYNGEE. CDR3 coding DNA: TGTGCCAGCAGCGTAGCAGGAGGGAACACCGGGGAGCTGTTTTTT. Encoded protein: CASSVAGGNTGELFF.

The rearrangement uses TRBV2 and TRBJ2-1; D gene uncertain. This CDR3 is built from 14 residues. The germline gives CDR1 SNHLY, CDR2 FYNNEI. V was trimmed by 0 bases and J by 1 base, leaving 4 bases between them. CDR3 region: CASSEAWSYNEQFF. As DNA, the CDR3 is TGTGCCAGCAGTGAAGCTTGGTCCTACAATGAGCAGTTCTTC. Full variable domain (missing parts from reference TRBV2 and TRBJ2-1): EPEVTQTPSHQVTQMGQEVILRCVPISNHLYFYWYRQILGQKVEFLVSFYNNEISEKSEIFDDQFSVERPDGSNFTLKIRSTKLEDSAMYFCASSEAWSYNEQFFGPGTRLTVL.

The V gene is TRBV5-1, the J gene TRBJ1-5; tentatively, D is TRBD1 (6 bases). Germline lookup yields CDR1 SGHRS and CDR2 YFSETQ. This CDR3 is built from 15 residues. With 2 bases removed from V and 5 bases from J, the gap between germline ends came to 14 bases. Here the CDR3 DNA reads TGCGCCAGCAGCTTACAGGGAGGGCGGGATCAGCCCCAGCATTTT. This codes for CASSLQGGRDQPQHF. Based on the CDR3 plus reference TRBV5-1 and TRBJ1-5, the full variable domain is KAGVTQTPRYLIKTRGQQVTLSCSPISGHRSVSWYQQTPGQGLQFLFEYFSETQRNKGNFPGRFSGRQFSNSRSEMNVSTLELGDSALYLCASSLQGGRDQPQHFGDGTRLSIL.

V gene TRBV18 combines with J gene TRBJ1-4; 7 nucleotides agree with TRBD1. Germline V gene data show CDR1 as KGHSH and CDR2 as LQKENI. The CDR3 length is 15 residues. V lost 1 base, J lost 7 bases, and 6 bases stayed unmatched. CDR3 residues: CASSPQGAPAEKLFF. In nucleotides, the CDR3 is TGTGCCAGCTCACCACAGGGGGCGCCGGCTGAAAAACTGTTTTTT.

The rearrangement joins TRBV4-1 to TRBJ2-5, with TRBD2 matching over 7 bases. Per the germline V gene, CDR1 is MGHRA and CDR2 is YSYEKL. Unmatched junction bases numbered 10, after V lost 0 bases and J lost 3 bases. This CDR3 comprises 17 residues. CDR3 sequence reads: CASSQERSASGEETQYF. CDR3 bases: TGCGCCAGCAGCCAAGAAAGATCGGCTAGCGGAGAAGAGACCCAGTACTTC.

The DNA of the CDR3 is TGTGCCAGCAGCTGGGGGGAGTATGGCTACACCTTC. Translating it yields CASSWGEYGYTF. V and J are TRBV2 and TRBJ1-2; D perhaps matches TRBD1 (5 bases). Germline V CDR1 and CDR2: SNHLY, FYNNEI. This CDR3 spans 12 amino acids. V dropped 6 bases and J dropped 5 bases, with 10 bases sitting between them.

The genes are TRBV3-1 (or the pseudogene TRBV3-2) and TRBJ1-4; tentatively, D is TRBD1 (5 bases). The germline V and J ends were trimmed by 1 base and 12 bases, with 12 bases remaining between them. There are 13 residues in the CDR3. CDR1 and CDR2 from the germline V gene are LGHDT and YNNKEL (reference sequence). This CDR3 is CASSQVGQFELFF. The DNA of the CDR3 is TGTGCCAGCAGCCAAGTGGGGCAGTTCGAACTGTTTTTT.

The chain links TRBV5-4 to TRBJ1-2; 7 nucleotides line up with TRBD1. This CDR3 is 16 amino acids long. With 3 bases clipped from V and 4 bases from J, the junction kept 12 bases outside the gene matches. CDR1 and CDR2 from the germline V gene are SGHNT and YYREEE (reference sequence). In nucleotides, the CDR3 is TGTGCCAGCAGCTCAAACGGGGGACAGTCCCGCTATGGCTACACCTTC. The encoded protein is CASSSNGGQSRYGYTF. The full variable domain, in which reference TRBV5-4 and TRBJ1-2 provide the parts outside the CDR3, is ETGVTQSPTHLIKTRGQQVTLRCSSQSGHNTVSWYQQALGQGPQFIFQYYREEENGRGNFPPRFSGLQFPNYSSELNVNALELDDSALYLCASSSNGGQSRYGYTFGSGTRLTVV.

In DNA, the CDR3 is TGTGCCAGCAGTGTGGTGGAGAACACTGAAGCTTTCTTT. This translates into CASSVVENTEAFF. V and J are TRBV2 and TRBJ1-1; D uncertain. The CDR3 totals 13 residues. Trimming cost V 4 bases and J 1 base, with 7 bases left between them. Germline values: CDR1 SNHLY, CDR2 FYNNEI.